Each of the 3 T cell receptor beta chains below was sequenced from the same sample in a study of shared clonotypes between healthy human individuals. Naive CD8 cells were CD45RO-negative, positively selected for CCR7, excluding terminally differentiated effector memory CD45RA+ cells. The protocol was immunoSEQ multiplex PCR, while the TCRdb copy is restricted to in-frame clones and leaves out a portion. Altogether fewer than 1 million clones are present, about 96% being singletons, with the ten largest covering 0.2% to 0.25%. Sequencing was performed on naive CD8+ T cells sorted from blood. These receptors all come from a young man in good health.

This chain joins TRBV27 and TRBJ2-1, with D possibly TRBD2 on 5 matching bases. V was cut by 7 bases and J by 9 bases, with 16 bases left in between. This CDR3 spans 13 amino acids. The germline V gene has CDR1 MNHEY and CDR2 SMNVEV (reference sequence). This CDR3 reads CASTSASFGEQFF. CDR3 sequence (DNA): TGTGCCAGCACTTCGGCTAGCTTCGGTGAGCAGTTCTTC.

This chain uses TRBV27 with TRBJ2-1, with TRBD2 identical over 13 bases. CDR1 is MNHEY, CDR2 SMNVEV, per germline (reference sequence). V was pared by 4 bases and J by 8 bases, with 5 bases of the junction left unmatched. The CDR3 length is 15 residues. CDR3 in amino acids: CASSSGLAGVYEQFF. In DNA form, the CDR3 reads TGTGCCAGCAGTTCCGGACTAGCGGGAGTCTATGAGCAGTTCTTC.

This clone was detected once. The J gene is TRBJ2-5, the V gene TRBV29-1; D is possibly TRBD1 or TRBD2 (5 bases each). Trimming shortened V by 4 bases and J by 5 bases, and 8 bases separated the two germline ends. CDR1 is SQVTM, CDR2 ANQGSEA, per germline. This CDR3 region has 11 residues. CDR3 DNA: TGCAGCGTTGGGGGGAGCGAGACCCAGTACTTC. As protein: CSVGGSETQYF.